These T cell receptor beta chains were read from a single sample in a study of blood T cell repertoires in COVID-19. Method: immunoSEQ multiplex PCR; TCRdb's copy keeps in-frame clones and lacks some. Here the sample spans roughly 250,000 clones, around 90% being singletons. Sequenced input: peripheral blood. The receptor set was obtained from a young man with COVID-19, enrolled during active disease. CDR3s include the opening cysteine and the closing phenylalanine or tryptophan. A D gene is named only where the DNA matches it firmly.

D gene | V gene | CDR3 length | CDR3 protein
NA | TRBV9 | 17 | CASSGPLYRELRYGYTF
TRBD1 | TRBV7-3 | 15 | CASSQTGTGQETQYF
TRBD1 | TRBV5-6 | 16 | CASSLVGQGGFTEAFF
NA | TRBV6-5 | 16 | CASSYSMRATNEKLFF
TRBD1 | TRBV5-1 | 15 | CASSLAQGAGDTQYF
NA | TRBV10-3 | 13 | CATGGANNEKLFF
NA | TRBV24-1 | 15 | CATAGAQSSGNTIYF
TRBD1 | TRBV3-1/TRBV3-2 | 16 | CASSHRETGNYNEQFF
NA | TRBV7-5 | 16 | CVRSEARDRASYEQYF
TRBD1 | TRBV27 | 13 | CASSLSGGGGYTF
TRBD2 | TRBV9 | 16 | CASSATLAGGLGEQYF
NA | TRBV18 | 14 | CASSGGDGDSPLHF
TRBD1 | TRBV11-3 | 15 | CASSPGQGVNTEAFF
TRBD1 | TRBV7-9 | 15 | CASSLGDRDGYEQYF
NA | TRBV12-3/TRBV12-4 | 12 | CASSPSPGSQHF
TRBD1 | TRBV2 | 13 | CASGQQGNYGYTF
TRBD1 | TRBV7-6 | 15 | CASSSGQGLMNEQFF
NA | TRBV5-4 | 15 | CASSPSRAETTEAFF
NA | TRBV3-1/TRBV3-2 | 15 | CARKAGENSNQPQHF
TRBD2 | TRBV27 | 15 | CASSLAGEGAYEQYF
TRBD1 | TRBV29-1 | 12 | CSTLEGAFGYTF
TRBD2 | TRBV3-1/TRBV3-2 | 15 | CASSQIGGAGNEQYF
NA | TRBV3-1/TRBV3-2 | 15 | CASSQLAGVQSPLHF
TRBD1 | TRBV25-1 | 17 | CASSTRDRGGRTDTQYF
TRBD2 | TRBV5-1 | 16 | CASNSLGRGGEETQYF
TRBD2 | TRBV24-1 | 15 | CATSDSSGGADTQYF
NA | TRBV19 | 14 | CASSNALTGTEAFF
NA | TRBV4-1 | 15 | CASSQGRSSYNEQFF
NA | TRBV6-5 | 13 | CASRGLSGNTIYF
NA | TRBV5-1 | 13 | CASSEQVDQPQHF
NA | TRBV2 | 12 | CASSISRYEQYF
NA | TRBV5-1 | 17 | CASSLRSLLQDTGELFF